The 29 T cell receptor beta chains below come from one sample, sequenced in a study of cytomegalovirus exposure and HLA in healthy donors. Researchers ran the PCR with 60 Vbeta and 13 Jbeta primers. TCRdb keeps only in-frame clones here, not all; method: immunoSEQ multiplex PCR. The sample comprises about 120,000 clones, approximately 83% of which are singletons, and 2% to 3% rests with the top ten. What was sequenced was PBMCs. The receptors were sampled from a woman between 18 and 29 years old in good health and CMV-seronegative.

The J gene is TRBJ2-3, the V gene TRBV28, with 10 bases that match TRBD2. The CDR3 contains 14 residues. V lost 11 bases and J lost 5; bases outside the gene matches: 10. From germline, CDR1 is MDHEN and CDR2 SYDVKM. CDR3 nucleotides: TGTGCCGTACAGCGGGGGGGCCGGGGAGATACGCAGTATTTT. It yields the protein CAVQRGGRGDTQYF.

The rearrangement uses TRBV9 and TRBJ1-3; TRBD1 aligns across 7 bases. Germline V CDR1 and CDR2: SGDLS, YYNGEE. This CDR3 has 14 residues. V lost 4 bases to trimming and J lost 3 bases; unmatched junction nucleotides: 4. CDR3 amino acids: CASSPTGIGNTIYF. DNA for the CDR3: TGTGCCAGCAGCCCGACAGGGATTGGAAACACCATATATTTT.

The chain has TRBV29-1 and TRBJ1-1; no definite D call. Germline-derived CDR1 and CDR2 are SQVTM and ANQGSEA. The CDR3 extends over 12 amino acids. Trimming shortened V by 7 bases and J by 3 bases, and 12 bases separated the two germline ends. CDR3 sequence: CSAGRWDTEAFF. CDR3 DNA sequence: TGCAGCGCTGGGCGTTGGGACACTGAAGCTTTCTTT.

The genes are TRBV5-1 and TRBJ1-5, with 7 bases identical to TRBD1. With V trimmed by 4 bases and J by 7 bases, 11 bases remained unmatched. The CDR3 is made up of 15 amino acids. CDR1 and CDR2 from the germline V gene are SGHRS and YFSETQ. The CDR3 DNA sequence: TGCGCCAGCAGCAAAACAGGGGATCTGACCCAGCCCCAGCATTTT. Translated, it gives CASSKTGDLTQPQHF.

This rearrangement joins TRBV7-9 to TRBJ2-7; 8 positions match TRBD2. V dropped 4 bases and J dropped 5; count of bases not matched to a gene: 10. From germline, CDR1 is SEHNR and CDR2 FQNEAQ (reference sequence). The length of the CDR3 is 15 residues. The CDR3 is CASSSTGTRGDEQYF. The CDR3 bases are TGTGCCAGCAGCTCCACGGGGACTAGGGGCGACGAGCAGTACTTC.

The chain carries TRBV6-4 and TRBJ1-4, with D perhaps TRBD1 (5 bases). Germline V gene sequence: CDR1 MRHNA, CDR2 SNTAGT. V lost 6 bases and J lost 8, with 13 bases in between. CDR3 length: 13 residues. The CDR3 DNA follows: TGTGCCAGCAGCGTACAGGACGGGGAAAAACTGTTTTTT. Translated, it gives CASSVQDGEKLFF.

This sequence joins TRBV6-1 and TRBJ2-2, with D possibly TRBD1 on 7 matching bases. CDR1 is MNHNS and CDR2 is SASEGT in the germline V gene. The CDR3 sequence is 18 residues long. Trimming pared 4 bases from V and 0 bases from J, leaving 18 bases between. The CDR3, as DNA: TGTGCCAGCAGTGGCCTTAGTGGAGGGGGCCCGAACACCGGGGAGCTGTTTTTT. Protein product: CASSGLSGGGPNTGELFF.

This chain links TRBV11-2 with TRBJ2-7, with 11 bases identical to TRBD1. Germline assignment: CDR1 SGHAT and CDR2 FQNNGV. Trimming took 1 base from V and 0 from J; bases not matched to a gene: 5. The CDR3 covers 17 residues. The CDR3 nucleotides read TGTGCCAGCAGCTTAGGGACAGGGGGCCCCAGCTCCTACGAGCAGTACTTC. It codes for CASSLGTGGPSSYEQYF.

CDR3 region: CAWSRGGSYNEQFF. In DNA, the CDR3 is TGTGCCTGGAGCCGCGGCGGCTCCTACAATGAGCAGTTCTTC. The gene calls are TRBV30 and TRBJ2-1; D call uncertain. Germline V CDR1 and CDR2: GTSNPN, SVGIG (reference sequence). Trimming shortened V by 3 bases and J by 0 bases, and 9 bases separated the two germline ends. The CDR3 spans 14 residues.

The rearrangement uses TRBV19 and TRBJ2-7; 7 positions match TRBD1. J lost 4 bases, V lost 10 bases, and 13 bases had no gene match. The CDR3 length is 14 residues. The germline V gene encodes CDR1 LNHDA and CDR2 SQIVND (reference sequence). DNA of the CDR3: TGTGCCACTCCGGTTGTGGACAGGAATTACGAGCAGTACGTC. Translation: CATPVVDRNYEQYV.

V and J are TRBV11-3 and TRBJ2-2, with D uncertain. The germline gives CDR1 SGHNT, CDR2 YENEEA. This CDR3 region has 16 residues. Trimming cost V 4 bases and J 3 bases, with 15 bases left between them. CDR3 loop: CASSSPVGWDTGELFF. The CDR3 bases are TGTGCCAGCAGCTCCCCAGTGGGCTGGGACACCGGGGAGCTGTTTTTT.

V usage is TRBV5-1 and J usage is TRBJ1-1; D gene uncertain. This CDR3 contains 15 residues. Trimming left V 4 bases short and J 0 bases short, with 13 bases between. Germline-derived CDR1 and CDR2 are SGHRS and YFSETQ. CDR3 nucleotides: TGCGCCAGCAGCCTGGACGGGGTTTTGAACACTGAAGCTTTCTTT. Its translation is CASSLDGVLNTEAFF. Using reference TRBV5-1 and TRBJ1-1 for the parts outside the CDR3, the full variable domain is KAGVTQTPRYLIKTRGQQVTLSCSPISGHRSVSWYQQTPGQGLQFLFEYFSETQRNKGNFPGRFSGRQFSNSRSEMNVSTLELGDSALYLCASSLDGVLNTEAFFGQGTRLTVV.

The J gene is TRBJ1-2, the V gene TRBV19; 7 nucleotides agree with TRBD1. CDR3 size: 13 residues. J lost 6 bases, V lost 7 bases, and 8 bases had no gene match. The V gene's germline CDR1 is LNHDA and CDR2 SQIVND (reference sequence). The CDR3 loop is CASTRTGLNGYTF. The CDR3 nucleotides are TGTGCCAGTACCCGGACAGGCCTTAATGGCTACACCTTC.

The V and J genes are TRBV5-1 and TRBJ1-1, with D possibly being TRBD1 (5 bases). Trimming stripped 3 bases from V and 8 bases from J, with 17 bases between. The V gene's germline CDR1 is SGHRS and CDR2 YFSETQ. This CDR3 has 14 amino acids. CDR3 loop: CASSSTTASPEAFF. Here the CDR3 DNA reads TGCGCCAGCAGCTCCACGACAGCTTCCCCCGAAGCTTTCTTT.

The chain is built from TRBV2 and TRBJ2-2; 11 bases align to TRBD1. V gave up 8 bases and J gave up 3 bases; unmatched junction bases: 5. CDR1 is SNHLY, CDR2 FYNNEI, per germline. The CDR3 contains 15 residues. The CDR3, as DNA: TGTGCCAGCGGGGCGGGACAGGGGGACACCGGGGAGCTGTTTTTT. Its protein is CASGAGQGDTGELFF.

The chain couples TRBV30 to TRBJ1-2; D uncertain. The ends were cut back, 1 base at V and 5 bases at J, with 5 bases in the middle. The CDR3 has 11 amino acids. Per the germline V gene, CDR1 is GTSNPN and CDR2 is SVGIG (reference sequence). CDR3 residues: CAWSDLYGYTF. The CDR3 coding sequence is TGTGCCTGGAGTGATCTTTATGGCTACACCTTC.

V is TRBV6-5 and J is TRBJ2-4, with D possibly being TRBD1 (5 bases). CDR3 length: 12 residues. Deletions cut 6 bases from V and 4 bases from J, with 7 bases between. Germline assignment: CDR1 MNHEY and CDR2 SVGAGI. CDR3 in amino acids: CASRGPKNIQYF. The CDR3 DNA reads TGTGCCAGCAGGGGGCCGAAAAACATTCAGTACTTC.

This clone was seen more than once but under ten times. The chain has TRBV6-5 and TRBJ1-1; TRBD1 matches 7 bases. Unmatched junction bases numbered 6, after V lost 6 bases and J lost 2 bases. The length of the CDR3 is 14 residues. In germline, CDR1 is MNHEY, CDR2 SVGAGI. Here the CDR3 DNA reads TGTGCCAGCAGCCCCGGGGACAGTAACACTGAAGCTTTCTTT. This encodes CASSPGDSNTEAFF.

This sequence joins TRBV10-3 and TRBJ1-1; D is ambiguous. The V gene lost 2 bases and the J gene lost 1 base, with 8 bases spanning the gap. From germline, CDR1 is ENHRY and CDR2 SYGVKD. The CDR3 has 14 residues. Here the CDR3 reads CAISEVAGNTEAFF. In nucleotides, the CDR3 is TGTGCCATCAGTGAGGTAGCGGGGAACACTGAAGCTTTCTTT.

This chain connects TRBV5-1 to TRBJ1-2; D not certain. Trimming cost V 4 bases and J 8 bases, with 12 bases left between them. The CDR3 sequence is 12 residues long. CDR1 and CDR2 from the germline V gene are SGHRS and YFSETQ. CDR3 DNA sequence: TGCGCCAGCAGCGAGGGAACTACGGGCTACACCTTC. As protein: CASSEGTTGYTF. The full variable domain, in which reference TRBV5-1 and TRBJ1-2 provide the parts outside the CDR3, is KAGVTQTPRYLIKTRGQQVTLSCSPISGHRSVSWYQQTPGQGLQFLFEYFSETQRNKGNFPGRFSGRQFSNSRSEMNVSTLELGDSALYLCASSEGTTGYTFGSGTRLTVV.

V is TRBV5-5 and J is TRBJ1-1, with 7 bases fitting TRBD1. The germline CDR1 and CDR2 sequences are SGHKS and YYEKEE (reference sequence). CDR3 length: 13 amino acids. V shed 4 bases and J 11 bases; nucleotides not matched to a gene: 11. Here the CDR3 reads CASSGVRGGEAFF. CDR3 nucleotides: TGTGCCAGCAGCGGAGTAAGAGGGGGCGAGGCTTTCTTT.

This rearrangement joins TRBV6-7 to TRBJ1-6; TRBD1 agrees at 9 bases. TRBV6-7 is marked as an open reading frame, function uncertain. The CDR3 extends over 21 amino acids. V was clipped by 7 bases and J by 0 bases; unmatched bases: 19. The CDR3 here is CASTKSGQGKVPSSYNSPLHF. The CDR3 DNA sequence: TGTGCCAGCACCAAATCGGGACAGGGTAAGGTACCTAGCTCCTATAATTCACCCCTCCACTTT.

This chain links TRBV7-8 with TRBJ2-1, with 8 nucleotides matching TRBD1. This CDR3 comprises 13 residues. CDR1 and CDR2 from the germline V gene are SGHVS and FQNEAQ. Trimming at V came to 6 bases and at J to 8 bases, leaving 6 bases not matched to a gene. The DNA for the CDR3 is TGTGCCAGCAGTTTTCAGGGGGCTGATGAGCAGTTCTTC. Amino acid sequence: CASSFQGADEQFF.

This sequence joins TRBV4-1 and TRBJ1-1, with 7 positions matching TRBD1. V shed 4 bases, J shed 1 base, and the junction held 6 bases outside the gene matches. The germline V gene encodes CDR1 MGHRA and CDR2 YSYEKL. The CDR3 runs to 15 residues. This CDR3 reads CASSPQTGSNTEAFF. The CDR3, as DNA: TGCGCCAGCAGCCCCCAGACAGGGTCGAACACTGAAGCTTTCTTT.

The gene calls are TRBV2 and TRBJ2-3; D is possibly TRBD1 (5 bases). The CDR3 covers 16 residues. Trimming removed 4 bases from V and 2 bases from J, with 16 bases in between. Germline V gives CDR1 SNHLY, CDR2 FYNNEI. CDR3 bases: TGTGCCAGCAGTGCCAACGACAGCACTCACACAGATACGCAGTATTTT. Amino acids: CASSANDSTHTDTQYF. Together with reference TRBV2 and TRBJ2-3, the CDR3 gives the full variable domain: EPEVTQTPSHQVTQMGQEVILRCVPISNHLYFYWYRQILGQKVEFLVSFYNNEISEKSEIFDDQFSVERPDGSNFTLKIRSTKLEDSAMYFCASSANDSTHTDTQYFGPGTRLTVL.

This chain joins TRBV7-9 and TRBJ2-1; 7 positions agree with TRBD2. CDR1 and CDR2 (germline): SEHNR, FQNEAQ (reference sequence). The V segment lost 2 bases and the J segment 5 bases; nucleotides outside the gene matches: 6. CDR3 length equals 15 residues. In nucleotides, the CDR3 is TGTGCCAGCAGCTTACTCCTAGCGGCGGACAATGAGCAGTTCTTC. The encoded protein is CASSLLLAADNEQFF.

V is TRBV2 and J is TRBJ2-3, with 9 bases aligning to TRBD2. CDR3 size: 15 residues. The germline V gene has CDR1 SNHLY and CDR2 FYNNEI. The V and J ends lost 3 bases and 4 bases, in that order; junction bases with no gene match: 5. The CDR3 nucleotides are TGTGCCAGCAGTGACGGCGGGGGGGCGCCAGATACGCAGTATTTT. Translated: CASSDGGGAPDTQYF. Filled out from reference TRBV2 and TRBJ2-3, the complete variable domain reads EPEVTQTPSHQVTQMGQEVILRCVPISNHLYFYWYRQILGQKVEFLVSFYNNEISEKSEIFDDQFSVERPDGSNFTLKIRSTKLEDSAMYFCASSDGGGAPDTQYFGPGTRLTVL.

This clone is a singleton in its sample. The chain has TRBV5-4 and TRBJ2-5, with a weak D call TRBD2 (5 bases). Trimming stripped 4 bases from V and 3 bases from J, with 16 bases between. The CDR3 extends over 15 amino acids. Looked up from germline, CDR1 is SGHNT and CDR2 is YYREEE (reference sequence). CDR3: CASSAWLSGKETQYF. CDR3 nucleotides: TGTGCCAGCAGCGCTTGGCTGTCGGGGAAAGAGACCCAGTACTTC.

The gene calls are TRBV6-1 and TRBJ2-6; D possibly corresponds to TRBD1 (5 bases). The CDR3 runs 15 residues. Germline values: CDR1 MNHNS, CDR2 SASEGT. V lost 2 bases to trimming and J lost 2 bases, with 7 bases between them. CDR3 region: CASSEQGPGANVLTF. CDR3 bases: TGTGCCAGCAGTGAACAGGGCCCTGGGGCCAACGTCCTGACTTTC.